This TCR beta chain stems from a study of regulatory T cells in long-lasting Graves disease. According to the study, TCR beta libraries were built with iRepertoire HTBI primers and CDR3-region Arm-PCR. TCRdb used MiXCR to reprocess the multiplex PCR reads, holding one entry per CDR3 protein. The data contain 410,000 or so distinct CDR3 sequences, 14% to 15% of them singletons. CDR1 and CDR2 from the germline V gene are LGHDT and YNNKEL (reference sequence). V was pared by 3 bases and J by 4 bases, with 13 bases between. The CDR3 has 16 amino acids. Regarding time point: newly diagnosed GD, antithyroid drugs for less than 3 months. PBMCs were the source of the RNA used for TCR sequencing. The table lists this clonotype with a few counts. The sample also formed part of further work on T cells in Graves' hyperthyroidism and ophthalmopathy. That paper notes: Patients aged 18 to 65 had newly diagnosed hyperthyroidism of under 2 months' duration. The HTBI set primed first-round TCR CDR3 RT-PCR.

The origin of this receptor is a woman younger than 45 with Graves disease. Here the sequenced sample was peripheral blood mononuclear cells (PBMCs), taken at new diagnosis, from a patient treated with antithyroid drugs. This chain uses TRBV3-1 with TRBJ2-6; no definite D call. This CDR3 reads CASSHSLSSGANVLTF. The CDR3 DNA is TGTGCCAGCAGCCACTCCCTCTCCAGCGGGGCCAACGTCCTGACTTTC.